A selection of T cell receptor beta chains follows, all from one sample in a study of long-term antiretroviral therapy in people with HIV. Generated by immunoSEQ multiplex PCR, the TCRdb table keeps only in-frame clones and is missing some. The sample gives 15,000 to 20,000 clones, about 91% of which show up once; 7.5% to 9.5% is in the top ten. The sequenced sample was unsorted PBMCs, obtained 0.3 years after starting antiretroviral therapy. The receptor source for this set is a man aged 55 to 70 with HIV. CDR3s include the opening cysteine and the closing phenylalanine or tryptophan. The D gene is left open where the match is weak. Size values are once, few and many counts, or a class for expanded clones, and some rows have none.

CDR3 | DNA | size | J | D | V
CASSPSIAGVSYNEQFF | TGTGCCAGCTCACCCTCTATAGCGGGAGTCTCCTACAATGAGCAGTTCTTC | . | TRBJ2-1 | TRBD2 | TRBV18
CASSRRAGDPGETQYF | TGTGCCAGCAGCAGACGAGCGGGAGACCCCGGGGAGACCCAGTACTTC | once | TRBJ2-5 | TRBD2 | TRBV9
CSVDETGGTDTQYF | TGCAGCGTTGACGAGACAGGGGGCACAGATACGCAGTATTTT | . | TRBJ2-3 | TRBD1 | TRBV29-1
CASSLSGLNNSPLHF | TGTGCCAGCAGTTTATCGGGACTCAATAATTCACCCCTCCACTTT | . | TRBJ1-6 | . | TRBV28
CASSHRGSGRPGGAKNIQYF | TGTGCCAGCAGTCACCGAGGGAGCGGGAGGCCGGGGGGGGCCAAAAACATTCAGTACTTC | . | TRBJ2-4 | TRBD2 | TRBV28
CASSLGQGTEAFF | TGTGCCAGCAGCCTGGGACAGGGCACTGAAGCTTTCTTT | once | TRBJ1-1 | TRBD1 | TRBV7-3
CASSSYRSGNTIYF | TGTGCCAGCAGCTCGTACAGGTCTGGAAACACCATATATTTT | . | TRBJ1-3 | . | TRBV5-5
CASSFLTSGGTDTQYF | TGTGCCAGCAGTTTCCTAACTAGCGGGGGCACAGATACGCAGTATTTT | . | TRBJ2-3 | TRBD2 | TRBV6-5
CASSLRVGELYEQYF | TGTGCCAGCAGCCTAAGGGTAGGGGAGCTTTACGAGCAGTACTTC | . | TRBJ2-7 | . | TRBV27
CATPTDVRRTEETQYF | TGTGCCACCCCTACTGACGTCAGGCGTACCGAAGAGACCCAGTACTTC | . | TRBJ2-5 | . | TRBV6-4
CASRLTYEQYF | TGTGCCAGCAGGTTAACCTACGAGCAGTACTTC | . | TRBJ2-7 | . | TRBV6-5
CASALTGAYNEQFF | TGTGCCAGCGCCCTGACAGGGGCCTACAATGAGCAGTTCTTC | . | TRBJ2-1 | TRBD1 | TRBV7-9
CASTGRWGGNQPQHF | TGTGCCAGTACCGGACGGTGGGGGGGTAATCAGCCCCAGCATTTT | . | TRBJ1-5 | . | TRBV19
CASSVEGSNQPQHF | TGTGCCAGCAGCGTAGAGGGTAGCAATCAGCCCCAGCATTTT | . | TRBJ1-5 | . | TRBV9
CASSLVQGLNTEAFF | TGTGCCAGCAGCTTGGTGCAGGGTCTGAACACTGAAGCTTTCTTT | . | TRBJ1-1 | . | TRBV5-4
CASSIAGTLVRGYTF | TGTGCCAGTAGTATAGCGGGGACATTGGTGAGAGGCTACACCTTC | . | TRBJ1-2 | . | TRBV19
CASSVVGGSVGETQYF | TGTGCCAGCAGCGTAGTTGGCGGAAGCGTTGGGGAGACCCAGTACTTC | . | TRBJ2-5 | . | TRBV9
CASSLGRESSYNEQFF | TGTGCCAGCAGCTTAGGGCGGGAAAGCTCCTACAATGAGCAGTTCTTC | . | TRBJ2-1 | . | TRBV7-9
CSVEGPTGGDMNTEAFF | TGCAGCGTTGAAGGGCCGACAGGGGGAGACATGAACACTGAAGCTTTCTTT | . | TRBJ1-1 | TRBD1 | TRBV29-1
CASSTIQQGIGYEQYF | TGTGCCAGCTCAACGATTCAACAGGGGATCGGCTACGAGCAGTACTTC | once | TRBJ2-7 | TRBD1 | TRBV18
CAINRVDSYGYTF | TGTGCCATCAATAGGGTTGACAGCTATGGCTACACCTTC | . | TRBJ1-2 | . | TRBV10-3
CASSFLLSASGNTIYF | TGTGCCAGCAGCTTCTTACTGAGTGCCTCTGGAAACACCATATATTTT | . | TRBJ1-3 | . | TRBV11-2
CASRSGGVGYTF | TGTGCCAGCAGGTCAGGGGGCGTCGGCTACACCTTC | few | TRBJ1-2 | TRBD1 | TRBV7-3
CASSDSGSARYGYTF | TGTGCCAGCAGTGACTCGGGAAGCGCTAGGTATGGCTACACCTTC | . | TRBJ1-2 | . | TRBV6-4
CASSIGTTGELFF | TGCGCCAGCAGCATCGGAACCACCGGGGAGCTGTTTTTT | . | TRBJ2-2 | . | TRBV5-1
CASCLGTTWGSPLHF | TGTGCCAGCTGCCTGGGGACGACCTGGGGTTCACCCCTCCACTTT | . | TRBJ1-6 | . | TRBV28
CASSPQAGRFRGTDTQYF | TGTGCCAGTAGTCCCCAGGCGGGGCGGTTTAGAGGCACAGATACGCAGTATTTT | . | TRBJ2-3 | . | TRBV19
CASSLRPLGGTYEQYF | TGCGCCAGCAGCTTGCGCCCCCTAGGGGGAACCTACGAGCAGTACTTC | . | TRBJ2-7 | . | TRBV5-1
CASSPGGFGTDTQYF | TGTGCCAGCAGCCCCGGCGGCTTTGGGACAGATACGCAGTATTTT | . | TRBJ2-3 | . | TRBV6-4
CASREGRENYEQYF | TGTGCCAGCAGGGAGGGCCGGGAAAACTACGAGCAGTACTTC | . | TRBJ2-7 | . | TRBV2
CASSVRGAIGEQYF | TGTGCCAGCAGTGTTCGGGGGGCGATAGGCGAGCAGTACTTC | . | TRBJ2-7 | . | TRBV2
CASSLVGGTEAYEQYF | TGTGCCAGCAGTTTAGTAGGAGGGACAGAGGCCTACGAGCAGTACTTC | . | TRBJ2-7 | . | TRBV27
CSVADTGAKNIQYF | TGCAGCGTTGCGGATACGGGGGCCAAAAACATTCAGTACTTC | . | TRBJ2-4 | . | TRBV29-1
CASNEDRFNEKLFF | TGTGCCAGCAACGAAGACAGGTTTAATGAAAAACTGTTTTTT | few | TRBJ1-4 | . | TRBV6-1
CASSPPSGGYQETQYF | TGTGCCAGCTCACCACCGAGCGGGGGGTACCAAGAGACCCAGTACTTC | . | TRBJ2-5 | TRBD2 | TRBV18
CASRSGNNQPQHF | TGTGCCAGCAGATCAGGGAACAATCAGCCCCAGCATTTT | . | TRBJ1-5 | . | TRBV28
CASSLGKAAAFF | TGTGCCAGCAGCTTAGGGAAAGCAGCGGCTTTCTTT | . | TRBJ1-1 | . | TRBV13
CASSLEGLSGNTIYF | TGCGCCAGCAGCTTGGAAGGGTTATCTGGAAACACCATATATTTT | . | TRBJ1-3 | . | TRBV5-1
CASSKKIQETQYF | TGTGCCAGCAGCAAAAAGATCCAAGAGACCCAGTACTTC | . | TRBJ2-5 | . | TRBV21-1
CASSFLNTEAFF | TGTGCCAGCAGTTTCTTGAACACTGAAGCTTTCTTT | . | TRBJ1-1 | . | TRBV28
CAPISGGETQYF | TGTGCCCCCATATCCGGGGGGGAGACCCAGTACTTC | . | TRBJ2-5 | TRBD2 | TRBV6-9
CAIRADRTVTGSGNTIYF | TGTGCCATCAGAGCGGACAGGACCGTCACCGGCTCTGGAAACACCATATATTTT | . | TRBJ1-3 | TRBD1 | TRBV10-3
CASSSERPRDEQFF | TGCGCCAGCAGCTCGGAACGACCCCGCGATGAGCAGTTCTTC | . | TRBJ2-1 | . | TRBV5-1
CASSLRALDEKLFF | TGTGCCAGCAGCTTACGGGCTTTAGATGAAAAACTGTTTTTT | . | TRBJ1-4 | . | TRBV7-9
CASSFGVGVLDEKLFF | TGTGCCAGCAGCTTTGGAGTTGGAGTCCTGGATGAAAAACTGTTTTTT | . | TRBJ1-4 | . | TRBV11-2
CSALFAEAFF | TGCAGCGCGCTGTTCGCTGAAGCTTTCTTT | . | TRBJ1-1 | . | TRBV29-1
CASSTGSNYGYTF | TGCGCCAGCAGCACAGGATCTAACTATGGCTACACCTTC | . | TRBJ1-2 | . | TRBV5-1
CASSRQGLAGAYEQYF | TGTGCCAGCAGCCGACAGGGACTAGCGGGAGCCTACGAGCAGTACTTC | . | TRBJ2-7 | TRBD2 | TRBV7-2
CASSQEGWGSGEQFF | TGTGCCAGCAGCCAAGAGGGGTGGGGTTCCGGTGAGCAGTTCTTC | . | TRBJ2-1 | . | TRBV7-9
CASSLAPDPVDYGYTF | TGTGCCAGCAGCTTAGCCCCGGACCCCGTGGACTATGGCTACACCTTC | . | TRBJ1-2 | . | TRBV7-8